Listed here are 32 T cell receptor beta chains from one sample, sequenced in a study of blood T cell repertoires in COVID-19. Profiling relied on immunoSEQ multiplex PCR, and the TCRdb table lists in-frame clones only, not all of them. The table lists 260,000 or so clones, roughly 79% of them singletons. The sample taken for sequencing was peripheral blood. All receptors derive from a woman older than 75 with COVID-19, enrolled during active disease.

This clone has a single count. The chain employs TRBV5-1 and TRBJ2-7; TRBD1 aligns across 9 bases. After removal of 5 bases from V and 2 bases from J, the junction contained 5 bases not matched to a gene. Germline V gives CDR1 SGHRS, CDR2 YFSETQ. CDR3 length: 14 amino acids. The CDR3 reads CASRHGTGTYEQYF. The CDR3 coding sequence is TGCGCCAGCAGGCACGGGACAGGGACCTACGAGCAGTACTTC.

On this clone itself: The sample carries other DNA sequences with the same CDR3. The gene calls are TRBV30 and TRBJ1-3; unclear D gene. Trimming stripped 0 bases from V and 4 bases from J, with 10 bases between. The length of the CDR3 is 14 residues. Germline V gene data show CDR1 as GTSNPN and CDR2 as SVGIG (reference sequence). The CDR3 sequence: CAWSVTGSGNTIYF. CDR3 nucleotide sequence: TGTGCCTGGAGTGTCACGGGATCGGGAAACACCATATATTTT.

V gene TRBV3-1 (or the pseudogene TRBV3-2) combines with J gene TRBJ1-3; D unresolved. Trimming shortened V by 5 bases and J by 0 bases, and 5 bases separated the two germline ends. The CDR3 extends over 13 amino acids. From germline, CDR1 is LGHDT and CDR2 YNNKEL (reference sequence). Written as DNA, the CDR3 is TGTGCCAGCAGCTTCAGCTCTGGAAACACCATATATTTT. Translation: CASSFSSGNTIYF.

V and J are TRBV9 and TRBJ2-3; TRBD2 matches 10 bases. This CDR3 comprises 15 residues. Per germline, CDR1 SGDLS and CDR2 YYNGEE. With V trimmed by 3 bases and J by 5 bases, 6 bases remained unmatched. CDR3 loop: CASSGSSGGVDTQYF. In nucleotides, the CDR3 is TGTGCCAGCAGCGGATCTAGCGGGGGCGTAGATACGCAGTATTTT.

The chain employs TRBV7-9 and TRBJ2-7, with 10 bases that match TRBD1. Trimming took 5 bases from V and 0 from J; bases not matched to a gene: 10. The CDR3 length is 17 residues. The V gene's germline CDR1 is SEHNR and CDR2 FQNEAQ (reference sequence). CDR3 region: CASSPLRTGGASYEQYF. In DNA form, the CDR3 reads TGTGCCAGCAGCCCGCTTCGGACAGGGGGGGCCTCCTACGAGCAGTACTTC.

The chain joins TRBV3-1 (or the pseudogene TRBV3-2) to TRBJ2-5; D is perhaps TRBD1 (6 bases). The CDR3 loop spans 14 amino acids. Germline V gene lookup returns CDR1 LGHDT and CDR2 YNNKEL (reference sequence). Between the trimmed V and J ends, which lost 2 bases and 5 bases, there was a span of 12 bases. Here the CDR3 reads CASSQWGLMETQYF. In DNA, the CDR3 is TGTGCCAGCAGCCAATGGGGGCTTATGGAGACCCAGTACTTC.

The chain uses TRBV2 and TRBJ2-7, with 11 bases aligning to TRBD1. Trimming cost V 8 bases and J 1 base; bases outside gene matches: 4. This CDR3 is 14 amino acids long. Germline-derived CDR1 and CDR2 are SNHLY and FYNNEI. The CDR3 nucleotides read TGTGCCAGCGCAGGACAGGGGGCATCCTACGAGCAGTACTTC. This sequence encodes CASAGQGASYEQYF.

This clone appeared once. This chain uses TRBV28 with TRBJ2-7; the match to TRBD1 covers 9 bases. This CDR3 spans 16 amino acids. The trim removed 5 bases at V and 4 bases at J, leaving 12 bases unmatched. CDR1 MDHEN and CDR2 SYDVKM come from the germline V gene. CDR3: CASSRLGQGRTYEQYF. The CDR3, as DNA: TGTGCCAGCAGTCGACTGGGACAGGGAAGAACGTACGAGCAGTACTTC.

The gene calls are TRBV4-3 and TRBJ1-2; TRBD1 matches at 7 bases. Looked up from germline, CDR1 is LGHNA and CDR2 is YSLEER. Trimming removed 2 bases from V and 2 bases from J; junction bases left unmatched: 8. The CDR3 length is 16 residues. CDR3 region: CASSQSSGQRNYGYTF. CDR3 nucleotides: TGCGCCAGCAGCCAATCTTCGGGACAGCGCAACTATGGCTACACCTTC.

The CDR3 coding sequence is TGTGCCAGCAGCCAAATACCGGGACTAGCATATGAGCAGTTCTTC. Translation: CASSQIPGLAYEQFF. This chain joins TRBV7-2 and TRBJ2-1, with 9 nucleotides matching TRBD2. CDR3 length: 15 residues. The germline V gene has CDR1 SGHTA and CDR2 FQGNSA. V shed 5 bases, J shed 8 bases, and the junction held 10 bases outside the gene matches.

The table lists this clone with a count of one. The chain is built from TRBV9 and TRBJ2-3; TRBD2 matches at 9 bases. After removal of 4 bases from V and 4 bases from J, the junction contained 13 bases not matched to a gene. This CDR3 is built from 17 residues. CDR1 SGDLS and CDR2 YYNGEE come from the germline V gene. CDR3 loop: CASSPRRGGREADTQYF. In DNA, the CDR3 is TGTGCCAGCAGCCCCCGGAGGGGCGGGAGGGAGGCAGATACGCAGTATTTT.

The chain joins TRBV6-2 or TRBV6-3 to TRBJ2-1; 8 bases are a match to TRBD1. Trimming took 5 bases from V and 8 from J; bases not matched to a gene: 14. The CDR3 totals 16 residues. In germline, CDR1 is MNHEY, CDR2 SVGEGT. DNA for the CDR3: TGTGCCAGCAGTCTCGGACTGAGGACAGGGATCGATGAGCAGTTCTTC. This codes for CASSLGLRTGIDEQFF.

This sequence joins TRBV15 and TRBJ2-3, with 7 bases identical to TRBD2. The CDR3 is 16 amino acids. Germline values: CDR1 LNHNV, CDR2 YYDKDF (reference sequence). With 0 bases clipped from V and 1 base from J, the junction kept 4 bases outside the gene matches. The CDR3 sequence: CATSRDYAGGTDTQYF. DNA for the CDR3: TGTGCCACCAGCAGAGATTACGCGGGAGGCACAGATACGCAGTATTTT.

The chain uses TRBV14 and TRBJ2-7; perhaps TRBD1 as D (6 bases). This CDR3 comprises 12 residues. CDR1 and CDR2 from the germline V gene are SGHDN and FVKESK. V was pared by 0 bases and J by 11 bases, with 11 bases between. The CDR3 loop is CASSQERDTEYF. The CDR3 region has the DNA TGTGCCAGCAGCCAAGAAAGGGACACGGAGTACTTC.

This clone was found a few times. The chain joins TRBV25-1 to TRBJ2-7; D not resolved. The germline V and J ends were trimmed by 4 bases and 2 bases, with 9 bases remaining between them. Germline CDR1 reads MGHDK; CDR2 reads SYGVNS. The CDR3 sequence is 13 residues long. The CDR3 DNA sequence: TGTGCCAGCAGTGGTAGACAAGCCTACGAGCAGTACTTC. As protein: CASSGRQAYEQYF.

This clone was recorded once. V usage is TRBV19 and J usage is TRBJ2-2, with 7 bases that match TRBD1. The length of the CDR3 is 13 residues. Losses at the gene ends were 2 bases for V and 7 bases for J; bases not matched to a gene: 1. Germline V gene lookup returns CDR1 LNHDA and CDR2 SQIVND (reference sequence). In DNA form, the CDR3 reads TGTGCCAGTAGTATACAGGGGGTCGGGGAGCTGTTTTTT. It translates to CASSIQGVGELFF.

This clone occurred many times. The chain links TRBV19 to TRBJ2-7, with 8 bases matching TRBD1. V gave up 9 bases and J gave up 2 bases; unmatched junction bases: 9. The CDR3 totals 14 residues. CDR1 is LNHDA, CDR2 SQIVND, per germline (reference sequence). CDR3 nucleotide sequence: TGTGCCAGAAGGGACAGGTGCCGAACCTACGAGCAGTACTTC. Its protein is CARRDRCRTYEQYF.

V is TRBV30 and J is TRBJ1-5; D unclear. Per the germline V gene, CDR1 is GTSNPN and CDR2 is SVGIG (reference sequence). CDR3 size: 13 residues. V lost 4 bases and J lost 2, with 9 bases in between. CDR3 coding DNA: TGTGCCTGGACCCCCGGAGGCAATCAGCCCCAGCATTTT. It is translated as CAWTPGGNQPQHF.

This clone has just one count. The V and J genes are TRBV2 and TRBJ2-5; perhaps TRBD2 as D (6 bases). Germline V gene lookup returns CDR1 SNHLY and CDR2 FYNNEI. Between the trimmed V and J ends, which lost 3 bases and 7 bases, there was a span of 18 bases. There are 15 residues in the CDR3. The CDR3 region is CASSEWESPRGTQYF. The CDR3 DNA follows: TGTGCCAGCAGTGAGTGGGAGAGTCCGCGGGGGACCCAGTACTTC. The whole variable domain, remainder taken from reference TRBV2 and TRBJ2-5, is EPEVTQTPSHQVTQMGQEVILRCVPISNHLYFYWYRQILGQKVEFLVSFYNNEISEKSEIFDDQFSVERPDGSNFTLKIRSTKLEDSAMYFCASSEWESPRGTQYFGPGTRLLVL.

This chain links TRBV19 with TRBJ2-7, with D possibly being TRBD1 (5 bases). Per the germline V gene, CDR1 is LNHDA and CDR2 is SQIVND (reference sequence). This CDR3 contains 14 residues. The V gene lost 5 bases and the J gene lost 4 bases, with 15 bases spanning the gap. The DNA of the CDR3 is TGTGCCAGTAGTCCCAGGACATTCTCTTACGAGCAGTACTTC. It specifies CASSPRTFSYEQYF.

Here the CDR3 DNA reads TGTGCCAGCAGTTTCCGGAGTCAGCCCCAGCATTTT. As protein: CASSFRSQPQHF. The chain combines TRBV7-2 with TRBJ1-5, with D hard to call. V lost 6 bases and J 6 bases, leaving 9 bases between the germline ends. This CDR3 contains 12 residues. The germline CDR1 and CDR2 sequences are SGHTA and FQGNSA.

The rearrangement links TRBV12-5 to TRBJ1-5, with 7 positions matching TRBD1. The CDR3 contains 18 residues. J was trimmed by 6 bases and V by 5 bases; bases with no gene match: 19. The germline V gene has CDR1 LGHNT and CDR2 FRNRAP. CDR3 in DNA: TGTGCTAGTGGTCCCGGGGGGGCGAACAGGGGAATAAGTCAGCCCCAGCATTTT. It yields the protein CASGPGGANRGISQPQHF. Full variable domain (rest looked up from reference TRBV12-5 and TRBJ1-5): DARVTQTPRHKVTEMGQEVTMRCQPILGHNTVFWYRQTMMQGLELLAYFRNRAPLDDSGMPKDRFSAEMPDATLATLKIQPSEPRDSAVYFCASGPGGANRGISQPQHFGDGTRLSIL.

The chain couples TRBV7-3 to TRBJ2-3; D call uncertain. This CDR3 is 14 amino acids long. V lost 2 bases, J lost 2 bases, and 8 bases lay in between. Germline V CDR1 and CDR2: SGHTA, FQGTGA. The CDR3 is CASSLGFVTDTQYF. The CDR3 coding sequence is TGTGCCAGCAGCTTAGGCTTCGTCACAGATACGCAGTATTTT.

This rearrangement joins TRBV11-3 to TRBJ2-5; a weak D match, TRBD2 (6 bases). CDR1 is SGHNT, CDR2 YENEEA, per germline. V lost 1 base and J 4 bases, leaving 13 bases between the germline ends. The CDR3 spans 15 residues. The CDR3 DNA sequence: TGTGCCAGCAGCTTAGGGGGGGAAAAAGGAGAGACCCAGTACTTC. Translated, it gives CASSLGGEKGETQYF. Full variable domain (missing parts from reference TRBV11-3 and TRBJ2-5): EAGVVQSPRYKIIEKKQPVAFWCNPISGHNTLYWYLQNLGQGPELLIRYENEEAVDDSQLPKDRFSAERLKGVDSTLKIQPAELGDSAVYLCASSLGGEKGETQYFGPGTRLLVL.

The chain is built from TRBV6-5 and TRBJ1-1; no definite D call. The CDR3 is 13 residues long. V shed 8 bases and J shed 4 bases, with 14 bases lying between them. Germline V gene data show CDR1 as MNHEY and CDR2 as SVGAGI. The CDR3 sequence: CASGPRLGTEAFF. The CDR3 DNA sequence: TGTGCCAGCGGGCCCCGGTTGGGCACTGAAGCTTTCTTT.

The J gene is TRBJ1-2, the V gene TRBV5-1, with 9 bases fitting TRBD1. V dropped 0 bases and J dropped 8; count of bases not matched to a gene: 8. The CDR3 is 15 residues long. Germline-derived CDR1 and CDR2 are SGHRS and YFSETQ. CDR3: CASSLGDREGRGYTF. CDR3 bases: TGCGCCAGCAGCTTGGGGGACAGGGAAGGACGGGGCTACACCTTC.

The chain recombines TRBV11-2 with TRBJ2-7, with 9 bases identical to TRBD1. The J segment lost 4 bases and the V segment lost 4 bases, leaving 8 bases of the junction unmatched. Germline V gives CDR1 SGHAT, CDR2 FQNNGV. The CDR3 has 15 amino acids. For the CDR3, the DNA is TGTGCCAGCAGCTCAGGACAGGGGTCTGTGTACGAGCAGTACTTC. It specifies CASSSGQGSVYEQYF. The entire variable domain, with the rest obtained from reference TRBV11-2 and TRBJ2-7, is as follows: EAGVAQSPRYKIIEKRQSVAFWCNPISGHATLYWYQQILGQGPKLLIQFQNNGVVDDSQLPKDRFSAERLKGVDSTLKIQPAKLEDSAVYLCASSSGQGSVYEQYFGPGTRLTVT.

J is TRBJ1-2 and V is TRBV25-1; D remains unclear. Germline loops: CDR1 MGHDK, CDR2 SYGVNS. The CDR3 length is 12 residues. V lost 4 bases, J lost 6 bases, and 9 bases lay in between. In DNA, the CDR3 is TGTGCCAGCAGTGTCACCCCGGATGGCTACACCTTC. Translation gives CASSVTPDGYTF.

The chain is built from TRBV6-5 and TRBJ2-3; 10 bases are shared with TRBD1. Per germline, CDR1 MNHEY and CDR2 SVGAGI. The CDR3 is made up of 15 amino acids. The trim removed 6 bases at V and 2 bases at J, leaving 5 bases unmatched. CDR3 nucleotides: TGTGCCAGCAGCAGGACAGGGGGTAACACAGATACGCAGTATTTT. The encoded protein is CASSRTGGNTDTQYF.

This clone showed up just once. This chain joins TRBV9 and TRBJ2-7; D may be TRBD1 (6 bases). The V gene's germline CDR1 is SGDLS and CDR2 YYNGEE. This CDR3 contains 16 residues. The germline V and J ends were trimmed by 0 bases and 4 bases, with 17 bases remaining between them. CDR3: CASSVVPVAGAYEQYF. The CDR3 DNA reads as TGTGCCAGCAGCGTAGTCCCGGTGGCAGGGGCATACGAGCAGTACTTC.

This clone showed up just once. The gene calls are TRBV5-1 and TRBJ1-5, with D hard to call. Germline assignment: CDR1 SGHRS and CDR2 YFSETQ. This CDR3 comprises 13 residues. V was trimmed by 0 bases and J by 7 bases, leaving 8 bases between them. CDR3 DNA: TGCGCCAGCAGCTTGGCCCCGGAGCAGCCCCAGCATTTT. Amino acid sequence: CASSLAPEQPQHF.

This clone came up once. CDR3 in amino acids: CASSVSQGRSQPQHF. DNA for the CDR3: TGTGCCAGCAGCGTCTCCCAAGGGAGAAGTCAGCCCCAGCATTTT. The chain recombines TRBV7-2 with TRBJ1-5, with no clear D. Germline V gene lookup returns CDR1 SGHTA and CDR2 FQGNSA. The V end lost 5 bases, the J end lost 6 bases, and 17 bases lay between the germline ends. The CDR3 sequence is 15 residues long.